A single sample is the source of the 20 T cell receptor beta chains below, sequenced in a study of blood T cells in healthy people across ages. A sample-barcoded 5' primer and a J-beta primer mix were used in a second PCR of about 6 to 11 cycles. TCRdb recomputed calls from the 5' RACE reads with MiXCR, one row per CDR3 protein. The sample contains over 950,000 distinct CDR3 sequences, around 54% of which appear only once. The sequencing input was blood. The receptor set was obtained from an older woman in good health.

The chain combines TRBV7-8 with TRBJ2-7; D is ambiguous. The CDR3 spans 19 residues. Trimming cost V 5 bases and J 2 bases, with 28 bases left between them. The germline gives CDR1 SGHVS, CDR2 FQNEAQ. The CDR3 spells CASSPTHYWGGQDAYEQYF. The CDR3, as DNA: TGTGCCAGCAGCCCCACGCACTACTGGGGTGGGCAGGATGCCTACGAGCAGTACTTC.

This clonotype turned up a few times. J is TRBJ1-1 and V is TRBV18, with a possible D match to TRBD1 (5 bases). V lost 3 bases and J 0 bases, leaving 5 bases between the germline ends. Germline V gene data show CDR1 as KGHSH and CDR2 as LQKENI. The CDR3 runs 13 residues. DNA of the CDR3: TGTGCCAGCTCACCGGACATGAACACTGAAGCTTTCTTT. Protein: CASSPDMNTEAFF.

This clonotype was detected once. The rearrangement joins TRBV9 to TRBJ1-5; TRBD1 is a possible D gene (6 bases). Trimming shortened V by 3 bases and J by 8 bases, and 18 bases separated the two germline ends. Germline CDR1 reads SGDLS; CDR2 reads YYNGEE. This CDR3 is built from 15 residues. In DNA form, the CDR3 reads TGTGCCAGCAGCGAGGGGGACGGGCTGACGGAGCCCCAGCATTTT. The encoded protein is CASSEGDGLTEPQHF. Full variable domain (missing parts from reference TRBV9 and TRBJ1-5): DSGVTQTPKHLITATGQRVTLRCSPRSGDLSVYWYQQSLDQGLQFLIQYYNGEERAKGNILERFSAQQFPDLHSELNLSSLELGDSALYFCASSEGDGLTEPQHFGDGTRLSIL.

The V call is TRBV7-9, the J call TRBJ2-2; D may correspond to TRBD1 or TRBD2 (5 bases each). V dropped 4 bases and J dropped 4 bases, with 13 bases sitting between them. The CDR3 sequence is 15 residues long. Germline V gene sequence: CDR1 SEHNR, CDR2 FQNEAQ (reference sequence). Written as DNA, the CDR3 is TGTGCCAGCAGCTCCCTTGGGGGAGTCACCGGGGAGCTGTTTTTT. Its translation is CASSSLGGVTGELFF.

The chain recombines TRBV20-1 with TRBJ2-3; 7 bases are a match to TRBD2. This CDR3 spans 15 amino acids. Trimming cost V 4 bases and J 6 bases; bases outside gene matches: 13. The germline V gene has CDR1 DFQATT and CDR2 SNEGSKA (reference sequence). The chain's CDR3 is CSAIKAGRREDTQYF. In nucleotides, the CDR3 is TGCAGTGCTATTAAAGCGGGAAGGCGGGAGGATACGCAGTATTTT.

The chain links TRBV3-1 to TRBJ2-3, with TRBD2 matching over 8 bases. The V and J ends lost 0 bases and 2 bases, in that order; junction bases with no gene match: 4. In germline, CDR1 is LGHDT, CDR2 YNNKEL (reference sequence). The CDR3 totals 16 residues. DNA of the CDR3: TGTGCCAGCAGCCAAGAGTCTAGCGGGCCCACAGATACGCAGTATTTT. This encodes CASSQESSGPTDTQYF.

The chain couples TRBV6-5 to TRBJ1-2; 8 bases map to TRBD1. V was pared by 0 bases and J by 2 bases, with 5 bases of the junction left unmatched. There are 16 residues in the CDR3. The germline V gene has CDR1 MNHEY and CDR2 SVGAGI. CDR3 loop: CASSYSDRGRNYGYTF. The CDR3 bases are TGTGCCAGCAGTTACTCTGACAGGGGTAGAAACTATGGCTACACCTTC.

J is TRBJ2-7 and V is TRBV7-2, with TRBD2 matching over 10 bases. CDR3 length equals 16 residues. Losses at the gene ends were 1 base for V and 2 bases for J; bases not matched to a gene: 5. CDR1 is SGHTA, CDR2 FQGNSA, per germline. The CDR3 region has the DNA TGTGCCAGCAGCTTAGGGGCTAGCGGGAGAACCTACGAGCAGTACTTC. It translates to CASSLGASGRTYEQYF.

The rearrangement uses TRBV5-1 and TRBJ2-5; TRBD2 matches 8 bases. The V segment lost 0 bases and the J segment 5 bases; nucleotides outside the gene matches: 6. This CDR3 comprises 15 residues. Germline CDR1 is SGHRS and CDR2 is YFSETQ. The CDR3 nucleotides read TGCGCCAGCAGCTTGGAGGCGGGAGGTGCGGAGACCCAGTACTTC. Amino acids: CASSLEAGGAETQYF.

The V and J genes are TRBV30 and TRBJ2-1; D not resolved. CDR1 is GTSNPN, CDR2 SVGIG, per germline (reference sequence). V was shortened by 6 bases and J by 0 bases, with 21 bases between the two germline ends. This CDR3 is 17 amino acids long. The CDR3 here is CACSQQSRASSYNEQFF. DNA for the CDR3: TGTGCCTGCAGTCAGCAAAGTAGGGCGAGCTCCTACAATGAGCAGTTCTTC. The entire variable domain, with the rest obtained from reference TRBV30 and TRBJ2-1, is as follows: SQTIHQWPATLVQPVGSPLSLECTVEGTSNPNLYWYRQAAGRGLQLLFYSVGIGQISSEVPQNLSASRPQDRQFILSSKKLLLSDSGFYLCACSQQSRASSYNEQFFGPGTRLTVL.

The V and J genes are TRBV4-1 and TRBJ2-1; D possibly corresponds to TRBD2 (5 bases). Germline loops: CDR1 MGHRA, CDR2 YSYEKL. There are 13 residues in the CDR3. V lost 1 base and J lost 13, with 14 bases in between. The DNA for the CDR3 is TGCGCCAGCAGCCAAGGCCGTTGGGAGACCCAGTTCTTC. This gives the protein CASSQGRWETQFF.

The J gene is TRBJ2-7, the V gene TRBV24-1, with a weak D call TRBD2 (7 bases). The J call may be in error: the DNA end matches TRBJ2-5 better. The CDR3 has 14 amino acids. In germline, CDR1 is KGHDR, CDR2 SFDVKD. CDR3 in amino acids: CATSQGRGRETQYF. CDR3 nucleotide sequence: TGTGCCACCAGCCAGGGGAGGGGAAGAGAGACCCAGTACTTC.

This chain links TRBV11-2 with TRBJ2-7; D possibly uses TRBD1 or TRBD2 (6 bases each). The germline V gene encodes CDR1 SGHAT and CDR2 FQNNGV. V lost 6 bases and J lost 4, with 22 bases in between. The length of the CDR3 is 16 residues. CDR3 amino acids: CASSPDRTGRRYEQYF. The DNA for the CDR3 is TGTGCCAGCAGTCCCGACAGAACAGGGAGGCGGTACGAGCAGTACTTC.

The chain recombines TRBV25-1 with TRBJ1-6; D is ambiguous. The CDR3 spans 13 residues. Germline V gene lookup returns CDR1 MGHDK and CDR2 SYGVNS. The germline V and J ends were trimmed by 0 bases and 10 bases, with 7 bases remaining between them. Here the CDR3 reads CASSEYGGSPLHF. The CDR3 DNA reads TGTGCCAGCAGTGAATACGGCGGGTCACCCCTCCACTTT.

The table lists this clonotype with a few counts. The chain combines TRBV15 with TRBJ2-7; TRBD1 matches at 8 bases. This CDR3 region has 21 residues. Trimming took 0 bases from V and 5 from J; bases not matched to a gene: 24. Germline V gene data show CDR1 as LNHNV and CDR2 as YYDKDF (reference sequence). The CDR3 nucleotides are TGTGCCACCAGCAGAGAACTGATTGTTAACGCTCAGGGGGCGAATTTCCACGAGCAGTACTTC. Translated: CATSRELIVNAQGANFHEQYF.

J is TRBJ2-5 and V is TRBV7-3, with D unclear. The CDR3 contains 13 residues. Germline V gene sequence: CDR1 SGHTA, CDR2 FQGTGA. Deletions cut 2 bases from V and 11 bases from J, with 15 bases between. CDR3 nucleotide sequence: TGTGCCAGCAGCTTAGGCACCTGGAGTGAGCAGTACTTC. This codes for CASSLGTWSEQYF.

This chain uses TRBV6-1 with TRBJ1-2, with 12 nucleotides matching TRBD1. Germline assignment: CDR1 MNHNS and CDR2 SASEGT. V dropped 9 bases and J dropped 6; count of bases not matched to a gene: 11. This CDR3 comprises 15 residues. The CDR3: CASLTPGQGANGYTF. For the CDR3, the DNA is TGTGCCAGTCTAACTCCGGGACAGGGGGCAAATGGCTACACCTTC.

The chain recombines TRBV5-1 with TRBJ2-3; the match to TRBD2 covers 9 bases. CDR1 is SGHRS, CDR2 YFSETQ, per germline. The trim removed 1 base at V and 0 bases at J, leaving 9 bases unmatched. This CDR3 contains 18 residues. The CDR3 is CASSLRGPTSGSTDTQYF. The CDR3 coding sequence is TGCGCCAGCAGCTTGCGGGGCCCGACTAGCGGTAGCACAGATACGCAGTATTTT.

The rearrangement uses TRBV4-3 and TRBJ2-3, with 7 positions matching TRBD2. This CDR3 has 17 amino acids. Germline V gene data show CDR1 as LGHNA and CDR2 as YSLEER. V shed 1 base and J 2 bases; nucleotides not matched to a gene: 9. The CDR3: CASSQVMGGAFTDTQYF. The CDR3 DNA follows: TGCGCCAGCAGCCAAGTGATGGGAGGGGCATTCACAGATACGCAGTATTTT.

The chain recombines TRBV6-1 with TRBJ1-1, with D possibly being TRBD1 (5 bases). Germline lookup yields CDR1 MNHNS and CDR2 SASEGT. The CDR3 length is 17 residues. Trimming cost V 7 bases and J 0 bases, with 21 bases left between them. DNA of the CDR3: TGTGCCAGCACCCTGCTACAGCCAGGGATCATGAACACTGAAGCTTTCTTT. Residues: CASTLLQPGIMNTEAFF.